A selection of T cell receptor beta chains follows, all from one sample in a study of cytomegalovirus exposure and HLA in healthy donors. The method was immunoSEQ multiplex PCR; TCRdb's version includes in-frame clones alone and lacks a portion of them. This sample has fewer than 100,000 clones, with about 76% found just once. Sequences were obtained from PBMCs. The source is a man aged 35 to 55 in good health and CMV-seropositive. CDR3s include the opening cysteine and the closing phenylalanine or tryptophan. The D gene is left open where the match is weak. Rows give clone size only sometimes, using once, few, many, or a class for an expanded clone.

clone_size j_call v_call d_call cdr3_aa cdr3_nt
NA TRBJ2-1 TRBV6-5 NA CASSYLGSGNEQFF TGTGCCAGCAGTTACTTGGGGAGCGGGAATGAGCAGTTCTTC
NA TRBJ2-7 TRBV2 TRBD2 CASRVTGTTYEQYF TGTGCCAGCAGAGTTACCGGGACTACCTACGAGCAGTACTTC
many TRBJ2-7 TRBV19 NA CASSIGQRTYEQYF TGTGCCAGTAGTATTGGACAGAGAACCTACGAGCAGTACTTC
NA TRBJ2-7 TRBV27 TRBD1 CASSLTGGYEQYF TGTGCCAGCAGTTTGACAGGGGGCTACGAGCAGTACTTC
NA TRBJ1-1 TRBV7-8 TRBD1 CASSADRVKNTEAFF TGTGCCAGCAGCGCGGACAGGGTAAAAAACACTGAAGCTTTCTTT
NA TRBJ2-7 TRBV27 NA CASIKTQKPYEQYF TGTGCCAGCATTAAGACTCAGAAACCCTACGAGCAGTACTTC
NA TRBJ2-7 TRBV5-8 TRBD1 CASSSPGQGFYEQYF TGTGCCAGCAGTTCTCCGGGACAGGGTTTCTACGAGCAGTACTTC
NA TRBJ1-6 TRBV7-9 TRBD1 CSSSLEGQGSYNSPLHF TGTTCCAGCAGCTTAGAGGGACAGGGATCCTATAATTCACCCCTCCACTTT
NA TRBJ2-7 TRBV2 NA CASTLSGNPTRGEQYF TGTGCCAGCACTCTTTCCGGGAACCCCACCCGAGGGGAGCAGTACTTC
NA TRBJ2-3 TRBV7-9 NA CASSPGEQTSTDTQYF TGTGCCAGCAGCCCTGGGGAGCAGACTAGCACAGATACGCAGTATTTT
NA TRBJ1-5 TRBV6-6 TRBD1 CASSQGDRGHQPQHF TGTGCCAGCAGCCAAGGGGACAGGGGGCACCAGCCCCAGCATTTT
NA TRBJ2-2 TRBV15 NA CATSRGHGELFF TGTGCCACCAGCAGGGGGCACGGGGAGCTGTTTTTT
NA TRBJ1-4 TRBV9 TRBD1 CASSAARGRGQSTNEKLFF TGTGCCAGCAGCGCAGCCCGAGGCAGGGGGCAGTCAACTAATGAAAAACTGTTTTTT
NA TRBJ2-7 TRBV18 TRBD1 CASSQGQTYEQYF TGTGCCAGCTCACAGGGACAGACCTACGAGCAGTACTTC
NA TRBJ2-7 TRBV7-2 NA CASSPRDIPTYEQYF TGTGCCAGCAGCCCCCGGGACATCCCAACCTACGAGCAGTACTTC
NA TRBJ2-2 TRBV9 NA CASSVLGDTGELFF TGTGCCAGCAGCGTGTTAGGAGACACCGGGGAGCTGTTTTTT
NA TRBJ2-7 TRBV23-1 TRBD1 CASSLLGQGAYEQYF TGCGCCAGCAGTCTGCTGGGACAGGGGGCCTACGAGCAGTACTTC
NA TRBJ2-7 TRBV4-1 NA CASSRSIGDYEQYF TGCGCCAGCAGCCGGAGTATTGGTGACTACGAGCAGTACTTC
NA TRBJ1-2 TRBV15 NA CATSTRQSYGYTF TGTGCCACCAGCACCCGACAGAGCTATGGCTACACCTTC
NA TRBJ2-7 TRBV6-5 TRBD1 CASTRQGAPYEQYF TGTGCCAGCACTAGACAGGGGGCCCCCTACGAGCAGTACTTC
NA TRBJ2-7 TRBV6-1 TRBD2 CASKDGGYSYEQYF TGTGCCAGCAAAGACGGGGGGTACTCCTACGAGCAGTACTTC
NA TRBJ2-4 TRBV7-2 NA CASSPQGSVSKNIQYF TGTGCCAGCAGCCCTCAGGGGAGCGTATCCAAAAACATTCAGTACTTC
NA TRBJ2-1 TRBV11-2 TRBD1 CASSSLQGMGPQFF TGTGCCAGCAGCTCTTTACAGGGGATGGGCCCCCAGTTCTTC
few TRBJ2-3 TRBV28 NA CASSSGQSTDTQYF TGTGCCAGCAGTTCCGGACAGAGCACAGATACGCAGTATTTT
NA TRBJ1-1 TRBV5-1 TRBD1 CASSLGTTGADEAFF TGCGCCAGCAGCTTAGGGACAACAGGGGCGGATGAAGCTTTCTTT
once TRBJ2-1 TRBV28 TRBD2 CASSLDGSGSFDEQFF TGTGCCAGCAGTTTGGACGGCAGCGGGAGTTTTGATGAGCAGTTCTTC
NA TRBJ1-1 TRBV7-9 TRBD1 CASSLGFRDSEAFF TGTGCCAGCAGCTTAGGTTTCCGGGACAGTGAAGCTTTCTTT
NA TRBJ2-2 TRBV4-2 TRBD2 CASSPYLRGGLGGELFF TGTGCCAGCAGCCCCTACCTGCGGGGGGGCCTCGGCGGGGAGCTGTTTTTT
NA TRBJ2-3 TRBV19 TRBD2 CASSMDFGRITDTQYF TGTGCCAGTAGTATGGATTTCGGGAGGATCACAGATACGCAGTATTTT
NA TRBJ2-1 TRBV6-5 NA CASSYSEGRSDEQFF TGTGCCAGCAGTTACTCAGAAGGTAGGAGCGATGAGCAGTTCTTC
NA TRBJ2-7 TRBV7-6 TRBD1 CASSVDRVGEQYF TGTGCCAGCAGCGTCGACAGGGTAGGGGAGCAGTACTTC
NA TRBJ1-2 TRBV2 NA CASSEARRGDGYTF TGTGCCAGCAGTGAAGCGCGACGGGGGGATGGCTACACCTTC
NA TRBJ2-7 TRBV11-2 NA CASSLDPKQGYEQYF TGTGCCAGCAGCTTAGACCCTAAACAGGGATACGAGCAGTACTTC
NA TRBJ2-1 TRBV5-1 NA CASSGASVGNEQFF TGCGCCAGCAGCGGGGCCAGCGTAGGGAATGAGCAGTTCTTC
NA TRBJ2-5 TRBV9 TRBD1 CASSGGTGQETQYF TGTGCCAGCAGCGGAGGGACAGGCCAAGAGACCCAGTACTTC
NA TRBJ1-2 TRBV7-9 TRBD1 CASSLETGTGGKGYTF TGTGCCAGCAGCTTAGAGACCGGGACAGGGGGCAAAGGCTACACCTTC
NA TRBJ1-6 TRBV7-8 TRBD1 CASSSGQPNSPLHF TGTGCCAGCAGCTCGGGACAGCCTAATTCACCCCTCCACTTT
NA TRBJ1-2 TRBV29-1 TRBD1 CSGPTGEGGYTF TGCAGCGGACCGACAGGGGAGGGTGGCTACACCTTC
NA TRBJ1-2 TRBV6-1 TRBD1 CAISRDRNYGYTF TGTGCCATTTCCCGGGACAGAAACTATGGCTACACCTTC
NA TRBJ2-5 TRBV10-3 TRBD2 CAISPRGGRETQYF TGTGCCATCAGCCCCCGGGGGGGCCGTGAGACCCAGTACTTC
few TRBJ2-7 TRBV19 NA CASSIWIQSAYEQYF TGTGCCAGTAGTATCTGGATACAGTCAGCTTACGAGCAGTACTTC
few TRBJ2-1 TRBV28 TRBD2 CASSPHTSGSSYNEQFF TGTGCCAGCAGTCCCCATACTAGCGGGAGTTCCTACAATGAGCAGTTCTTC
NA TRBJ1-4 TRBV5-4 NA CASSLGQGRINEKLFF TGTGCCAGCAGCTTGGGTCAGGGGCGAATTAATGAAAAACTGTTTTTT
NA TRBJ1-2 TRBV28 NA CATREPQHYGYTF TGTGCCACACGGGAACCACAGCACTATGGCTACACCTTC
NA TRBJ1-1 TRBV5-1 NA CASRGQDLNTEAFF TGCGCCAGCAGGGGCCAGGATTTGAACACTGAAGCTTTCTTT
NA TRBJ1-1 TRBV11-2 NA CASSSPGGNHQAFF TGTGCCAGCAGCTCCCCCGGGGGAAACCACCAAGCTTTCTTT
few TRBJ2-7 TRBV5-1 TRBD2 CASSLSGGSYEQYF TGCGCCAGCAGCTTGAGCGGGGGATCCTACGAGCAGTACTTC
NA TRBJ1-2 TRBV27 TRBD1 CASSSFGTVANYGYTF TGTGCCAGCAGTTCGTTTGGGACAGTAGCTAACTATGGCTACACCTTC
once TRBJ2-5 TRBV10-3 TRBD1 CAISGPGQGQETQYF TGTGCCATCAGTGGTCCAGGACAGGGACAAGAGACCCAGTACTTC
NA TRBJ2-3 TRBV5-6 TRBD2 CASSFLAGGPGDTQYF TGTGCCAGCAGCTTCCTAGCGGGAGGGCCCGGAGATACGCAGTATTTT
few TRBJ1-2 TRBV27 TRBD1 CASSFTRRTGGYGYTF TGTGCCAGCAGTTTCACAAGGAGGACAGGGGGCTATGGCTACACCTTC
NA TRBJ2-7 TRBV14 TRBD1 CASSQDPDRAAYEQYF TGTGCCAGCAGCCAAGACCCGGACAGGGCGGCCTACGAGCAGTACTTC
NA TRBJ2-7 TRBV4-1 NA CASSREQGYEQYF TGCGCCAGCAGCCGGGAACAGGGCTACGAGCAGTACTTC
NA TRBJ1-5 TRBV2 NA CASKRLPNQPQHF TGTGCCAGCAAGCGCCTACCGAATCAGCCCCAGCATTTT
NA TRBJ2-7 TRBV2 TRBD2 CATSGGAYEQYF TGTGCCACTAGCGGGGGGGCTTACGAGCAGTACTTC